The 18 T cell receptor beta chains reported below all come from one sample, sequenced in a study of T cells in Graves' hyperthyroidism and ophthalmopathy. Authors of the study amplified TCR beta CDR3 regions from RNA transcripts. The primer set for the first-round RT-PCR of the TCR CDR3 was HTBI. Via MiXCR, TCRdb re-called the multiplex PCR reads, giving one row per CDR3 protein. Of 300,000 or so distinct CDR3 sequences listed, about 15% are singletons. Material for sequencing was blood. The receptor source for this set is a woman between 55 and 75 years old with Graves' ophthalmopathy.

This clonotype was seen a handful of times. The chain has TRBV2 and TRBJ2-5; D uncertain. The CDR3 is 13 residues long. Germline CDR1 is SNHLY and CDR2 is FYNNEI. Trimming pared 7 bases from V and 3 bases from J, leaving 12 bases between. CDR3 residues: CASNFLAEETQYF. CDR3 DNA sequence: TGTGCCAGCAACTTCCTCGCTGAAGAGACCCAGTACTTC.

CDR3 sequence reads: CASSESKELNNSPLHF. The CDR3 region has the DNA TGCGCCAGCAGTGAGTCGAAGGAATTAAATAATTCACCCCTCCACTTT. This rearrangement joins TRBV10-1 to TRBJ1-6; D call uncertain. From germline, CDR1 is WNHNN and CDR2 SYGVQD (reference sequence). Trimming removed 0 bases from V and 5 bases from J, with 11 bases in between. The CDR3 is 16 residues long.

At least ten counts were recorded for this clonotype. The gene calls are TRBV29-1 and TRBJ2-7; 8 nucleotides match TRBD1. Germline values: CDR1 SQVTM, CDR2 ANQGSEA. J gave up 1 base and V 6 bases, and 8 bases lay outside the gene matches. This CDR3 comprises 14 residues. CDR3 sequence (DNA): TGCAGCGTAGCGACAGGGGTCTCTTCCTACGAGCAGTACTTC. Translation gives CSVATGVSSYEQYF.

This clonotype was counted many times. The chain uses TRBV6-5 and TRBJ2-3; possible D gene TRBD2, 5 bases. Per germline, CDR1 MNHEY and CDR2 SVGAGI. Trimming took 1 base from V and 1 from J, leaving 21 bases between them. This CDR3 region has 19 residues. The CDR3 nucleotides read TGTGCCAGCAGTTACTACGGTGCGGGCTCCTCGAGAGGCACAGATACGCAGTATTTT. It translates to CASSYYGAGSSRGTDTQYF.

This clonotype was counted between two and nine times. This CDR3 reads CAAQGDSVEQYF. DNA of the CDR3: TGTGCCGCACAGGGGGATTCGGTCGAGCAGTACTTC. The chain is built from TRBV10-3 and TRBJ2-7; 8 nucleotides match TRBD1. The CDR3 contains 12 residues. Germline values: CDR1 ENHRY, CDR2 SYGVKD. Trimming cost V 11 bases and J 6 bases; bases outside gene matches: 9.

The gene calls are TRBV28 and TRBJ2-5; no firm D call. Trimming stripped 3 bases from V and 4 bases from J, with 3 bases between. The CDR3 totals 11 residues. CDR1 is MDHEN, CDR2 SYDVKM, per germline. The CDR3 sequence is CASSFLETQYF. CDR3 sequence (DNA): TGTGCCAGCAGTTTTCTAGAGACCCAGTACTTC. Complete variable domain (other parts from reference TRBV28 and TRBJ2-5): DVKVTQSSRYLVKRTGEKVFLECVQDMDHENMFWYRQDPGLGLRLIYFSYDVKMKEKGDIPEGYSVSREKKERFSLILESASTNQTSMYLCASSFLETQYFGPGTRLLVL.

Written as DNA, the CDR3 is TGCGCCAGCAGTGATGGCATAGCCAAAAACATTCAGTACTTC. This gives the protein CASSDGIAKNIQYF. The rearrangement joins TRBV10-1 to TRBJ2-4, with D hard to call. V lost 3 bases and J 0 bases, leaving 6 bases between the germline ends. Germline-derived CDR1 and CDR2 are WNHNN and SYGVQD (reference sequence). This CDR3 comprises 14 residues.

The sample holds many counts of this clonotype. The genes are TRBV5-1 and TRBJ2-3; no firm D call. Germline V gene lookup returns CDR1 SGHRS and CDR2 YFSETQ. This CDR3 has 15 amino acids. Trimming pared 2 bases from V and 0 bases from J, leaving 10 bases between. The DNA for the CDR3 is TGCGCCAGCAGCTTACAAGATCCAAGCACAGATACGCAGTATTTT. Protein sequence: CASSLQDPSTDTQYF.

The sample holds many counts of this clonotype. The chain joins TRBV2 to TRBJ2-5; 8 bases match TRBD1. In germline, CDR1 is SNHLY, CDR2 FYNNEI. The ends lost 6 bases at V and 7 bases at J; junction bases unmatched: 10. This CDR3 is 14 amino acids long. CDR3 bases: TGTGCCAGCAGAGGCGACAGGGGTGACGGGACCCAGTACTTC. This encodes CASRGDRGDGTQYF.

The gene calls are TRBV4-1 and TRBJ1-1, with D uncertain. V dropped 3 bases and J dropped 7 bases, with 9 bases sitting between them. Per germline, CDR1 MGHRA and CDR2 YSYEKL. This CDR3 region has 12 residues. CDR3: CASSQHWGEAFF. The DNA of the CDR3 is TGCGCCAGCAGCCAGCACTGGGGTGAAGCTTTCTTT.

This clonotype was found a few times. The gene calls are TRBV6-1 and TRBJ2-1; 8 bases are shared with TRBD2. Per the germline V gene, CDR1 is MNHNS and CDR2 is SASEGT. J was trimmed by 9 bases and V by 8 bases; bases with no gene match: 21. The CDR3 has 17 residues. CDR3 sequence: CASQILGGTRVSGEQFF. The DNA for the CDR3 is TGTGCCAGCCAGATTCTTGGGGGGACTAGGGTATCCGGTGAGCAGTTCTTC.

This chain uses TRBV19 with TRBJ1-1; D remains unclear. The CDR3 runs to 13 residues. The germline gives CDR1 LNHDA, CDR2 SQIVND (reference sequence). Trimming pared 7 bases from V and 2 bases from J, leaving 11 bases between. CDR3 amino acids: CASTGWFNTEAFF. DNA for the CDR3: TGTGCCAGTACTGGGTGGTTTAACACTGAAGCTTTCTTT.

V usage is TRBV4-3 and J usage is TRBJ2-1, with D perhaps matching TRBD2 (6 bases). The CDR3 consists of 18 residues. Germline CDR1 and CDR2: LGHNA and YSLEER. The germline V and J ends were trimmed by 4 bases and 1 base, with 20 bases remaining between them. CDR3 bases: TGCGCCAGCAGCCCCACGGCGGGGAGGAGCGGGTCCTACAATGAGCAGTTCTTC. It codes for CASSPTAGRSGSYNEQFF.

This clonotype came up many times. The rearrangement links TRBV6-2 or TRBV6-3 to TRBJ1-1; D ambiguous. Trimming left V 2 bases short and J 1 base short, with 5 bases between. The CDR3 has 13 amino acids. Germline values: CDR1 MNHEY, CDR2 SVGEGT. CDR3: CASSYQPNTEAFF. The CDR3 coding sequence is TGTGCCAGCAGTTACCAACCGAACACTGAAGCTTTCTTT.

This clonotype was seen many times. This rearrangement joins TRBV16 to TRBJ1-1; TRBD1 matches 7 bases. The ends lost 0 bases at V and 1 base at J; junction bases unmatched: 5. Per germline, CDR1 KGHSY and CDR2 FQNENV. The CDR3 covers 16 residues. The CDR3: CASSQSAGGTNTEAFF. The CDR3 region has the DNA TGTGCCAGCAGCCAATCGGCAGGGGGGACGAACACTGAAGCTTTCTTT. The full variable domain, in which reference TRBV16 and TRBJ1-1 provide the parts outside the CDR3, is GEEVAQTPKHLVRGEGQKAKLYCAPIKGHSYVFWYQQVLKNEFKFLISFQNENVFDETGMPKERFSAKCLPNSPCSLEIQATKLEDSAVYFCASSQSAGGTNTEAFFGQGTRLTVV.

This clonotype was picked up many times. The chain combines TRBV30 with TRBJ1-1; D is uncertain. The CDR3 length is 14 residues. The V gene lost 5 bases and the J gene lost 0 bases, with 13 bases spanning the gap. Germline lookup yields CDR1 GTSNPN and CDR2 SVGIG (reference sequence). The CDR3 sequence is CAWRPEPMNTEAFF. Written as DNA, the CDR3 is TGTGCCTGGCGGCCGGAACCCATGAACACTGAAGCTTTCTTT.

This clonotype was seen repeatedly, ten times or more. The V and J genes are TRBV20-1 and TRBJ2-5; tentatively, D is TRBD2 (6 bases). Germline CDR1 DFQATT, CDR2 SNEGSKA (reference sequence). Trimming took off 1 base at V and 1 base at J, with 10 bases between the two ends. CDR3 length: 14 residues. CDR3 in amino acids: CSARGPSVQETQYF. CDR3 in DNA: TGCAGTGCTAGAGGGCCTAGCGTCCAAGAGACCCAGTACTTC.

This clonotype was seen more than once but under ten times. The chain has TRBV5-1 and TRBJ1-1; no firm D call. CDR1 and CDR2 from the germline V gene are SGHRS and YFSETQ. V was cut by 4 bases and J by 1 base, with 11 bases left in between. CDR3 length equals 14 residues. CDR3 sequence (DNA): TGCGCCAGCAGCCCGGACTTCGCGAACACTGAAGCTTTCTTT. It codes for CASSPDFANTEAFF.